A selection of T cell receptor beta chains follows, all from one sample in a study of CD8+ T cells in alopecia areata. Profiling relied on immunoSEQ multiplex PCR, and the TCRdb table lists in-frame clones only, not all of them. Of around 180,000 clones in the sample, approximately 57% were seen once. This specimen was CD4+ T cells sorted from blood, taken at week 24, from a patient treated with tofacitinib. Every receptor here comes from a human donor with alopecia areata. Each CDR3 is given with its conserved first and last residue. Each record gives: J gene, clone size, V gene, D gene, CDR3 DNA, CDR3 protein. D genes are given only for firm matches. Size is stated for part of the rows, as once, few or many counts, or as a class when the clone is expanded.

J: TRBJ1-1; size: -; V: TRBV5-6; D: TRBD1; DNA: TGTGCCAGCAGCGTTCAGGGGGAGACTGAAGCTTTCTTT; CDR3: CASSVQGETEAFF
J: TRBJ1-4; size: -; V: TRBV29-1; D: -; DNA: TGCAGCGTTGAGCTGGGGACTAGGGAAAAACTGTTTTTT; CDR3: CSVELGTREKLFF
J: TRBJ1-2; size: -; V: TRBV29-1; D: -; DNA: TGCAGCGTTGAAGGGGACTGTACTAACTATGGCTACACCTTC; CDR3: CSVEGDCTNYGYTF
J: TRBJ2-3; size: -; V: TRBV6-1; D: -; DNA: TGTGCCAGCAGTGAAGCCCAATCTAGCACAGATACGCAGTATTTT; CDR3: CASSEAQSSTDTQYF
J: TRBJ1-1; size: -; V: TRBV29-1; D: -; DNA: TGCAGCGTGGCGAACGGGGGGACCTCCCTTATGAACACTGAAGCTTTCTTT; CDR3: CSVANGGTSLMNTEAFF
J: TRBJ1-5; size: -; V: TRBV30; D: TRBD1; DNA: TGTGCCTGGAGTTGGGCAGGGGGTCAGCCCCAGCATTTT; CDR3: CAWSWAGGQPQHF
J: TRBJ1-2; size: -; V: TRBV7-2; D: -; DNA: TGTGCCAGCAGCCCGTCAAGGGTGGCTAACTATGGCTACACCTTC; CDR3: CASSPSRVANYGYTF
J: TRBJ2-2; size: -; V: TRBV29-1; D: TRBD1; DNA: TGCAGCGTTGAAGTCAACAGGGGATACACCGGGGAGCTGTTTTTT; CDR3: CSVEVNRGYTGELFF
J: TRBJ2-1; size: -; V: TRBV20-1; D: -; DNA: TGCAGTGCAGCGATGGATGAGCAGTTCTTC; CDR3: CSAAMDEQFF
J: TRBJ2-6; size: few; V: TRBV7-9; D: -; DNA: TGTGCCAGCAGCTTAACAGCCCGTGGGGCCAACGTCCTGACTTTC; CDR3: CASSLTARGANVLTF
J: TRBJ1-6; size: -; V: TRBV30; D: -; DNA: TGTGCCTGGAGTGTCGAGAGTTCACCCCTCCACTTT; CDR3: CAWSVESSPLHF
J: TRBJ1-6; size: -; V: TRBV25-1; D: -; DNA: TGTGCCAGCAGTGGGCAGGGAAATTCACCCCTCCACTTT; CDR3: CASSGQGNSPLHF
J: TRBJ1-5; size: -; V: TRBV6-6; D: TRBD1; DNA: TGTGCCAGCACGGTGGGACAGGGATTAAGCAATCAGCCCCAGCATTTT; CDR3: CASTVGQGLSNQPQHF
J: TRBJ1-1; size: -; V: TRBV5-1; D: -; DNA: TGCGCCAGCAGCTTGTACGGAATGGCCACTGAAGCTTTCTTT; CDR3: CASSLYGMATEAFF
J: TRBJ1-4; size: -; V: TRBV29-1; D: -; DNA: TGCAGCGACTACAGGGCCGAAGGTGAAAAACTGTTTTTT; CDR3: CSDYRAEGEKLFF
J: TRBJ1-2; size: -; V: TRBV6-5; D: TRBD1; DNA: TGTGCCAGCAGTTACTCTCATTCAGGGGGCGGCTACACCTTC; CDR3: CASSYSHSGGGYTF
J: TRBJ1-1; size: -; V: TRBV4-3; D: -; DNA: TGCGCCAGCAGCCGGCAGGGGAACACTGAAGCTTTCTTT; CDR3: CASSRQGNTEAFF
J: TRBJ2-1; size: -; V: TRBV9; D: -; DNA: TGTGCCAGCAGCGTAGGACTGCCCTACAATGAGCAGTTCTTC; CDR3: CASSVGLPYNEQFF
J: TRBJ2-2; size: -; V: TRBV7-6; D: -; DNA: TGTGCCAGCAGCTTAGCGGGGACCGGGGAGCTGTTTTTT; CDR3: CASSLAGTGELFF
J: TRBJ2-7; size: -; V: TRBV29-1; D: -; DNA: TGCAGCGTAACTTCGGACAAGGCAGGGTACGAGCAGTACTTC; CDR3: CSVTSDKAGYEQYF
J: TRBJ2-7; size: -; V: TRBV5-6; D: TRBD1; DNA: TGTGCCAGCAGCTTCTTTGACAGGGGAATTTATAGTCCCTTC; CDR3: CASSFFDRGIYSPF
J: TRBJ2-7; size: -; V: TRBV29-1; D: -; DNA: TGCAGCGCCATATCAAAGACAGCCTACGAGCAGTACTTC; CDR3: CSAISKTAYEQYF
J: TRBJ1-2; size: -; V: TRBV30; D: -; DNA: TGTGCCTGGAGTGTACCCGCAGTAAACTATGGCTACACCTTC; CDR3: CAWSVPAVNYGYTF
J: TRBJ1-5; size: -; V: TRBV15; D: TRBD1; DNA: TGTGCCACCAGCAGAGATCGTCCAGGGGGTAATCAGCCCCAGCATTTT; CDR3: CATSRDRPGGNQPQHF
J: TRBJ2-2; size: -; V: TRBV9; D: -; DNA: TGTGCCAGCAGCGTAAGGGACCCCACCGGGGAGCTGTTTTTT; CDR3: CASSVRDPTGELFF
J: TRBJ1-2; size: -; V: TRBV29-1; D: -; DNA: TGCAGCGTTGAACCGGGGGCCTATGGCTACACCTTC; CDR3: CSVEPGAYGYTF
J: TRBJ2-7; size: -; V: TRBV11-2; D: -; DNA: TGTGCCAGCAGTTCGGGACGGGGACAGTACTTC; CDR3: CASSSGRGQYF
J: TRBJ2-3; size: few; V: TRBV7-2; D: TRBD2; DNA: TGTGCCAGCAGCCCTGGACTAGCTTTTACAGATACGCAGTATTTT; CDR3: CASSPGLAFTDTQYF